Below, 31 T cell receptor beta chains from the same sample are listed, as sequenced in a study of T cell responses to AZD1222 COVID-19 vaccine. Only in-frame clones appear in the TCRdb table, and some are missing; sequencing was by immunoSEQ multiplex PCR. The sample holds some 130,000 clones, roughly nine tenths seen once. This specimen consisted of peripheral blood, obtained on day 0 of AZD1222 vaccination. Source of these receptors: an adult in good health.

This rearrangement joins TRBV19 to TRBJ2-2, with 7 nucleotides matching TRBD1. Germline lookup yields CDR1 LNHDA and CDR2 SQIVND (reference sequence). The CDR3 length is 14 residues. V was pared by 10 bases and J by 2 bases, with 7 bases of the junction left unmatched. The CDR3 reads CATWDRLNTGELFF. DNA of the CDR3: TGTGCCACGTGGGACAGACTTAACACCGGGGAGCTGTTTTTT.

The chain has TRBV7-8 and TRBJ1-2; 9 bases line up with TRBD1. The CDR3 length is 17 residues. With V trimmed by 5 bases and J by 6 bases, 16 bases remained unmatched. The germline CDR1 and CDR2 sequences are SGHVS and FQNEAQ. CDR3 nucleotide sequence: TGTGCCAGCAGCCGACCCCGGGTGCCCCGACAGGGGGATGGCTACACCTTC. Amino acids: CASSRPRVPRQGDGYTF.

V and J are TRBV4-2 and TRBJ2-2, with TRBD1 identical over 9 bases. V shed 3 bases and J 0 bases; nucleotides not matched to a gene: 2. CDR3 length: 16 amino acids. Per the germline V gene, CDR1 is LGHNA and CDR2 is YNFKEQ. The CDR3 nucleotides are TGTGCCAGCAGCCAGGGGACAGGGCCGAACACCGGGGAGCTGTTTTTT. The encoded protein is CASSQGTGPNTGELFF.

The CDR3 here is CASGLTTSGNTEAFF. The CDR3 coding sequence is TGTGCTAGTGGTTTAACGACCAGTGGCAACACTGAAGCTTTCTTT. This chain links TRBV12-5 with TRBJ1-1; D unresolved. Trimming left V 3 bases short and J 2 bases short, with 13 bases between. CDR1 is LGHNT, CDR2 FRNRAP, per germline. There are 15 residues in the CDR3.

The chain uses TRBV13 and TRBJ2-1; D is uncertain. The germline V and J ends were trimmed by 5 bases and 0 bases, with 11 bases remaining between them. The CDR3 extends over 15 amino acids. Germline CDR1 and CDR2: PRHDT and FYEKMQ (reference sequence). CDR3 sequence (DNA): TGTGCCAGCAGCCAACTCGACCGCTCCTACAATGAGCAGTTCTTC. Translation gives CASSQLDRSYNEQFF.

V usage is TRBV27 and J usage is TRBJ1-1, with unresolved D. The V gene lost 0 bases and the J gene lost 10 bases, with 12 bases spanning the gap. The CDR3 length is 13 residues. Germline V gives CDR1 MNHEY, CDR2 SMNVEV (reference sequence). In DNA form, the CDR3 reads TGTGCCAGCAGTTTATCAAGTTGGGGAGGAGCTTTCTTT. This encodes CASSLSSWGGAFF.

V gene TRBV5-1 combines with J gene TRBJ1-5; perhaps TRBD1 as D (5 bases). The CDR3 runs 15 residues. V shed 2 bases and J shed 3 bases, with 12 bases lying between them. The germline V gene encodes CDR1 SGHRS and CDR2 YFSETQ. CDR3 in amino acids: CASSFAGQANQPQHF. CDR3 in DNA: TGCGCCAGCAGCTTCGCAGGGCAAGCCAATCAGCCCCAGCATTTT.

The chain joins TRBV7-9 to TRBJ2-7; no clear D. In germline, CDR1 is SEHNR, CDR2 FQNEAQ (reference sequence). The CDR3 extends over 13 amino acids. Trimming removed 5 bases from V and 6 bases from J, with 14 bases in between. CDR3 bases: TGTGCCAGCAGCCTAGTAGGGCCCTCCGAGCAGTACTTC. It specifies CASSLVGPSEQYF.

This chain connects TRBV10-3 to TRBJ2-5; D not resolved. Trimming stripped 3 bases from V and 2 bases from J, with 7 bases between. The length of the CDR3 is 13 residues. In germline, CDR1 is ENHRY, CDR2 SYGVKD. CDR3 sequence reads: CAISDMWQETQYF. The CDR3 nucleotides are TGTGCCATCAGTGATATGTGGCAAGAGACCCAGTACTTC.

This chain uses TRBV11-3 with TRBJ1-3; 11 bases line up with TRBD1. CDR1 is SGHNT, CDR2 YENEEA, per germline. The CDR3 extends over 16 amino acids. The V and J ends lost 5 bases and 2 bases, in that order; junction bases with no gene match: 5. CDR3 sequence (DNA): TGTGCCAGCAGCCCCGGACAGGGGGCGGCTGGAAACACCATATATTTT. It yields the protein CASSPGQGAAGNTIYF.

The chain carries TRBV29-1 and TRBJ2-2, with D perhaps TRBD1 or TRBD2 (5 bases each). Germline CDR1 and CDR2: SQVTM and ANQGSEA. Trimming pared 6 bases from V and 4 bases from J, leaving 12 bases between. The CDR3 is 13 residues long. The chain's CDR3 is CSVLEGTTGELFF. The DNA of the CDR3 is TGCAGCGTCCTAGAAGGGACCACCGGGGAGCTGTTTTTT.

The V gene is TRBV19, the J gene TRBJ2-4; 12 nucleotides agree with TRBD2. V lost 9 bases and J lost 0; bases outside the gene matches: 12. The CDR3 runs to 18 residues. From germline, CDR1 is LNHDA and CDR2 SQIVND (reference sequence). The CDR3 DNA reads TGTGCCAGCAAACTAGCGGGAGGCTCCCGGCTAGCCAAAAACATTCAGTACTTC. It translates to CASKLAGGSRLAKNIQYF.

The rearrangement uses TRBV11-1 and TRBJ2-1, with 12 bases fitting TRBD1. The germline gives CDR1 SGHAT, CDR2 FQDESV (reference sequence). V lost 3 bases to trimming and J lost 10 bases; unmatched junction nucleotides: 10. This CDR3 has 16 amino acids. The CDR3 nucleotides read TGTGCCAGCAGCTTGACTCCGGGACAGGGGGCGCGGGAGCAGTTCTTC. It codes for CASSLTPGQGAREQFF. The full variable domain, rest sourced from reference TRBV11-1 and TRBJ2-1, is EAEVAQSPRYKITEKSQAVAFWCDPISGHATLYWYRQILGQGPELLVQFQDESVVDDSQLPKDRFSAERLKGVDSTLKIQPAELGDSAMYLCASSLTPGQGAREQFFGPGTRLTVL.

The CDR3 region is CASRAGNQPQHF. Here the CDR3 DNA reads TGTGCCAGCAGAGCGGGCAATCAGCCCCAGCATTTT. The rearrangement uses TRBV6-5 and TRBJ1-5; D is undetermined. Trimming left V 6 bases short and J 2 bases short, with 5 bases between. Germline V CDR1 and CDR2: MNHEY, SVGAGI. The CDR3 covers 12 residues.

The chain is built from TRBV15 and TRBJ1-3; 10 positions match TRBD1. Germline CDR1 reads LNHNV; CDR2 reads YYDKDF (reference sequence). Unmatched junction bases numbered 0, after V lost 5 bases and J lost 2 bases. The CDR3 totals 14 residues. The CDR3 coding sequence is TGTGCCACCAGCGGGACAGGGGCTGGAAACACCATATATTTT. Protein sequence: CATSGTGAGNTIYF.

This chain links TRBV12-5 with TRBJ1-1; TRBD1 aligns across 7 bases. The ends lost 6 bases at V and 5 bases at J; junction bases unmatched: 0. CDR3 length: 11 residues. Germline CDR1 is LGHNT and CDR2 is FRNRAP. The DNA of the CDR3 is TGTGCTAGTGGGGGACAGACTGAAGCTTTCTTT. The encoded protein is CASGGQTEAFF.

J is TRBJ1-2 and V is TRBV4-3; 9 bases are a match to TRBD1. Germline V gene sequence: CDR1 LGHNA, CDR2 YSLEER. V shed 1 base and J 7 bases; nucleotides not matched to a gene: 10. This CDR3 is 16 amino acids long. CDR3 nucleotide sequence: TGCGCCAGCAGCCAAGCGTGGGACAGGGTGCTGGGTGGCTACACCTTC. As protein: CASSQAWDRVLGGYTF.

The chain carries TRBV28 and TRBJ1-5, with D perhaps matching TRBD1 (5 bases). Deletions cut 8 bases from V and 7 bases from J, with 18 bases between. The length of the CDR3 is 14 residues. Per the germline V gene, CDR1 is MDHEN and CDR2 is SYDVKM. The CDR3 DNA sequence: TGTGCCAGCCGGGGCGCAGGGTCCAACCAGCCCCAGCATTTT. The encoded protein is CASRGAGSNQPQHF. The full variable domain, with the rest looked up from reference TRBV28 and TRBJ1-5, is DVKVTQSSRYLVKRTGEKVFLECVQDMDHENMFWYRQDPGLGLRLIYFSYDVKMKEKGDIPEGYSVSREKKERFSLILESASTNQTSMYLCASRGAGSNQPQHFGDGTRLSIL.

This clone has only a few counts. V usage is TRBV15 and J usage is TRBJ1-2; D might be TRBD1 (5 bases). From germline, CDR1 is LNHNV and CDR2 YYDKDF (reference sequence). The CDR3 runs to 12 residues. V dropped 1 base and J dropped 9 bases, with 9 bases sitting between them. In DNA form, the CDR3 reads TGTGCCACCAGCAGAGGGGGGATGAGCTACACCTTC. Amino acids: CATSRGGMSYTF.

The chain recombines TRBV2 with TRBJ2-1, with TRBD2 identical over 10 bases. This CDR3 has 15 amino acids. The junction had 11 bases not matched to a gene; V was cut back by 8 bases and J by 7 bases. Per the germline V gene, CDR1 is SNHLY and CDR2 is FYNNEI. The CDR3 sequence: CASPPRTSGSNEQFF. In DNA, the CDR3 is TGTGCCAGCCCCCCCCGGACTAGCGGAAGTAATGAGCAGTTCTTC.

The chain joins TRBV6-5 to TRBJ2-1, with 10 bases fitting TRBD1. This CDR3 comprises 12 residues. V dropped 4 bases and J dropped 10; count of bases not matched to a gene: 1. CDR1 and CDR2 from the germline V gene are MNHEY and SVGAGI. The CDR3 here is CASSLTGGEQFF. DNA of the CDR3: TGTGCCAGCAGTTTGACAGGGGGCGAGCAGTTCTTC.

This chain's CDR3 is CASTRTTVNTEAFF. For the CDR3, the DNA is TGTGCCAGCACCCGGACGACGGTAAACACTGAAGCTTTCTTT. The V call is TRBV2, the J call TRBJ1-1; D is unclear. CDR1 and CDR2 from the germline V gene are SNHLY and FYNNEI. CDR3 size: 14 residues. Trimming removed 7 bases from V and 2 bases from J, with 14 bases in between.

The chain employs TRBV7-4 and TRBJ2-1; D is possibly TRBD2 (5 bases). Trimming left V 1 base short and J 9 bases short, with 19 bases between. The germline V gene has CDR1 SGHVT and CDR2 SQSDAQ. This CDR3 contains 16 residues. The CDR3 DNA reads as TGTGCCAGCAGCTTAGTTTCTAGCAGCCCCTGCGGTGAGCAGTTCTTC. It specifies CASSLVSSSPCGEQFF.

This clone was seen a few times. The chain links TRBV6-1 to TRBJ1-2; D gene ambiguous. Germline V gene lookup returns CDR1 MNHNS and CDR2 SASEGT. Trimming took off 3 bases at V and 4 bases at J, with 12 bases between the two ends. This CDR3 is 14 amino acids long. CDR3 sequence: CASSEEPRSYGYTF. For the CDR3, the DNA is TGTGCCAGCAGTGAGGAGCCGCGATCCTATGGCTACACCTTC.

The CDR3 here is CASRQYPTSYEQYF. CDR3 DNA sequence: TGCGCCAGCAGACAGTACCCTACGTCCTACGAGCAGTACTTC. The rearrangement uses TRBV4-1 and TRBJ2-7, with D unclear. CDR3 length: 14 residues. The V end was cut by 6 bases, the J end by 1 base, with 13 bases between. Per germline, CDR1 MGHRA and CDR2 YSYEKL.

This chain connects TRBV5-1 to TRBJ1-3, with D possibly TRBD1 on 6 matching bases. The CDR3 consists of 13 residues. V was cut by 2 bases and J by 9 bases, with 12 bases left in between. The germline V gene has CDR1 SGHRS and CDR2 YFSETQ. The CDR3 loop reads CASSLFTGSTIYF. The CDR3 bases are TGCGCCAGCAGCTTATTTACAGGGAGCACCATATATTTT.

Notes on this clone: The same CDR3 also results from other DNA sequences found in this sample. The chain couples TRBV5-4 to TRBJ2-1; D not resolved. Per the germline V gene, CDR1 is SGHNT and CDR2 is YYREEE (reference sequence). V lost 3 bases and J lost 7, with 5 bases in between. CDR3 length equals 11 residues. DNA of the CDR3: TGTGCCAGCAGCTCGTTAAATGAGCAGTTCTTC. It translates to CASSSLNEQFF.

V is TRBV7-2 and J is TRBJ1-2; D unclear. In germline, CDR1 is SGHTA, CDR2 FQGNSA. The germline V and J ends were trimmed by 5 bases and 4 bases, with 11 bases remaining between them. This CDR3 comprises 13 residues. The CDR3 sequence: CASSPQETYGYTF. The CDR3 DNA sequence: TGTGCCAGCAGCCCTCAGGAGACCTATGGCTACACCTTC. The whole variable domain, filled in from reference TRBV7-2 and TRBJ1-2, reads GAGVSQSPSNKVTEKGKDVELRCDPISGHTALYWYRQSLGQGLEFLIYFQGNSAPDKSGLPSDRFSAERTGGSVSTLTIQRTQQEDSAVYLCASSPQETYGYTFGSGTRLTVV.

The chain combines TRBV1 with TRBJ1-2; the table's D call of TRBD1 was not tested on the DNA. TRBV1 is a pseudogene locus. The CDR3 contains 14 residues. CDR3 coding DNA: TGCACCAGCAGCCACGGTCGTCAGGGCCGCGGCTACACCTTC. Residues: CTSSHGRQGRGYTF.

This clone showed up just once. CDR3 in DNA: TGTGCCAGTAGACCCGGAGGGAACAATGAGCAGTTCTTC. It specifies CASRPGGNNEQFF. The chain is built from TRBV19 and TRBJ2-1; maybe TRBD2 (6 bases). The germline V gene encodes CDR1 LNHDA and CDR2 SQIVND (reference sequence). This CDR3 is built from 13 residues. Trimming shortened V by 6 bases and J by 5 bases, and 11 bases separated the two germline ends.

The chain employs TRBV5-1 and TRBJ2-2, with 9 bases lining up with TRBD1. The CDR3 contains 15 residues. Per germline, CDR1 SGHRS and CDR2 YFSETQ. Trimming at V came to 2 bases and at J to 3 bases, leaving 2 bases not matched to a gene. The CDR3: CASSFGDRDTGELFF. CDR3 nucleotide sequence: TGCGCCAGCAGCTTTGGGGACAGGGACACCGGGGAGCTGTTTTTT.